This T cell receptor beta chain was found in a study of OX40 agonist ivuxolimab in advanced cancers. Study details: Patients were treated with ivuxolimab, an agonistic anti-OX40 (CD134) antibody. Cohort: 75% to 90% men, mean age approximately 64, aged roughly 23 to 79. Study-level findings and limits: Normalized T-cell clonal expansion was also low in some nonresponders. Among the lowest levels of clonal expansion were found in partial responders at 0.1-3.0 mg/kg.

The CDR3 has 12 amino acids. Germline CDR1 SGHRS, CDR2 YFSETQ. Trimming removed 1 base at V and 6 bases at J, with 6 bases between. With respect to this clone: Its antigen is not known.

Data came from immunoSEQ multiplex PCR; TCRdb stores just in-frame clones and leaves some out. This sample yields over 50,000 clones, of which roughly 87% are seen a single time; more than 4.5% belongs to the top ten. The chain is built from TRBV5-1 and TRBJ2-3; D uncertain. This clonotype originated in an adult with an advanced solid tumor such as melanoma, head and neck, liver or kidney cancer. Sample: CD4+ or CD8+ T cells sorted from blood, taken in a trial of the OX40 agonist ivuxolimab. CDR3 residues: CASSLPGDTQYF. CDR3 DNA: TGCGCCAGCAGCTTGCCGGGCGATACGCAGTATTTT. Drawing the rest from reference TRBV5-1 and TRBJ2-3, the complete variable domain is KAGVTQTPRYLIKTRGQQVTLSCSPISGHRSVSWYQQTPGQGLQFLFEYFSETQRNKGNFPGRFSGRQFSNSRSEMNVSTLELGDSALYLCASSLPGDTQYFGPGTRLTVL.